These 17 T cell receptor beta chains originate from one sample sequenced in a study of long-term antiretroviral therapy in people with HIV. Sequencing relied on immunoSEQ assay v3.0, run at survey level. The repertoire was sequenced with immunoSEQ multiplex PCR; TCRdb's copy has only in-frame clones and lacks some. The sample has 30,000 to 40,000 clones, roughly 80% seen once; the top ten hold over 4%. Specimen: unsorted PBMCs, collected 1.5 years after starting antiretroviral therapy. Source of these receptors: a man between 18 and 29 years old with HIV.

The V and J genes are TRBV6-5 and TRBJ2-7; 8 bases align to TRBD2. Trimming took 0 bases from V and 6 from J; bases not matched to a gene: 7. Germline V gives CDR1 MNHEY, CDR2 SVGAGI. This CDR3 is built from 15 residues. The chain's CDR3 is CASSYSGLGHSEQYF. CDR3 DNA: TGTGCCAGCAGTTACTCGGGACTAGGTCACAGCGAGCAGTACTTC.

A few counts support this clone. The genes are TRBV5-5 and TRBJ2-7; a possible D gene is TRBD1 (5 bases). The CDR3 spans 14 residues. Trimming left V 0 bases short and J 4 bases short, with 11 bases between. Germline values: CDR1 SGHKS, CDR2 YYEKEE (reference sequence). For the CDR3, the DNA is TGTGCCAGCAGCTTGGTGGTGTCAGGGTACGAGCAGTACTTC. It encodes CASSLVVSGYEQYF.

V usage is TRBV18 and J usage is TRBJ2-3; possibly TRBD2 for D (10 bases). Germline V gene sequence: CDR1 KGHSH, CDR2 LQKENI. Trimming removed 0 bases at V and 4 bases at J, with 29 bases between. CDR3 size: 21 residues. The CDR3 DNA sequence: TGTGCCAGCTCACCACCACGGGACAGGGATTTGGGACTAGCGATTTCAGATACGCAGTATTTT. This translates into CASSPPRDRDLGLAISDTQYF.

V is TRBV27 and J is TRBJ2-7; TRBD1 agrees at 9 bases. This CDR3 comprises 14 residues. Trimming removed 9 bases from V and 5 bases from J; junction bases left unmatched: 11. Germline V CDR1 and CDR2: MNHEY, SMNVEV (reference sequence). For the CDR3, the DNA is TGTGCCAGAGTCCCCGACAGGGGGATAAACGAGCAGTACTTC. This codes for CARVPDRGINEQYF.

The CDR3 loop reads CASSQGTGSNQPQHF. The DNA for the CDR3 is TGTGCCAGCAGCCAAGGGACGGGGAGCAATCAGCCCCAGCATTTT. This chain links TRBV7-8 with TRBJ1-5; tentative D call: TRBD1 (5 bases). CDR1 and CDR2 (germline): SGHVS, FQNEAQ. The CDR3 covers 15 residues. V lost 5 bases and J lost 1, with 12 bases in between. Looking up the rest from reference TRBV7-8 and TRBJ1-5 gives the full variable domain: GAGVSQSPRYKVAKRGQDVALRCDPISGHVSLFWYQQALGQGPEFLTYFQNEAQLDKSGLPSDRFFAERPEGSVSTLKIQRTQQEDSAVYLCASSQGTGSNQPQHFGDGTRLSIL.

The V call is TRBV6-4, the J call TRBJ1-5; a weak D match, TRBD1 (6 bases). V lost 6 bases and J 5 bases, leaving 14 bases between the germline ends. This CDR3 comprises 14 residues. The germline V gene has CDR1 MRHNA and CDR2 SNTAGT. CDR3 sequence: CASRGEYRDQPQHF. The CDR3, as DNA: TGTGCCAGCAGGGGGGAGTACAGGGATCAGCCCCAGCATTTT.

The V gene is TRBV11-2, the J gene TRBJ1-4, with TRBD1 as a possible D gene (5 bases). Germline CDR1 and CDR2: SGHAT and FQNNGV. This CDR3 comprises 15 residues. V was trimmed by 5 bases and J by 0 bases, leaving 10 bases between them. CDR3 bases: TGTGCCAGCAGCGACCCGACAGCAACTAATGAAAAACTGTTTTTT. This codes for CASSDPTATNEKLFF.

This clone was counted a single time. The V and J genes are TRBV7-6 and TRBJ1-5; 9 nucleotides align to TRBD1. V lost 5 bases, J lost 6 bases, and 5 bases stayed unmatched. Looked up from germline, CDR1 is SGHVS and CDR2 is FNYEAQ. This CDR3 is built from 14 residues. CDR3 amino acids: CASSDRQGGQPQHF. The CDR3 DNA reads as TGTGCCAGCAGCGATAGACAGGGGGGTCAGCCCCAGCATTTT.

V and J are TRBV19 and TRBJ2-2, with unresolved D. Germline V lookup: CDR1 LNHDA, CDR2 SQIVND (reference sequence). CDR3 length: 11 residues. The germline V and J ends were trimmed by 9 bases and 2 bases, with 4 bases remaining between them. The CDR3 reads CASRNTGELFF. The DNA for the CDR3 is TGTGCCAGCCGCAACACCGGGGAGCTGTTTTTT.

This chain uses TRBV5-6 with TRBJ1-2; maybe TRBD1 (5 bases). V dropped 10 bases and J dropped 1 base, with 14 bases sitting between them. The CDR3 spans 13 residues. Germline loops: CDR1 SGHDT, CDR2 YYEEEE. The CDR3 loop is CAGGSGSNYGYTF. The CDR3 bases are TGTGCCGGGGGATCTGGTAGTAACTATGGCTACACCTTC.

This chain uses TRBV19 with TRBJ2-2; 12 nucleotides agree with TRBD2. The ends lost 6 bases at V and 6 bases at J; junction bases unmatched: 11. The CDR3 consists of 17 residues. Germline CDR1 and CDR2: LNHDA and SQIVND (reference sequence). Here the CDR3 reads CASSSQLAGGPSGELFF. The CDR3 DNA reads TGTGCCAGTAGCAGTCAGCTAGCGGGAGGGCCCTCCGGGGAGCTGTTTTTT.

CDR3 nucleotides: TGTGCCAGCTTACAGGCACTTAATGAAAAACTGTTTTTT. This encodes CASLQALNEKLFF. The rearrangement links TRBV28 to TRBJ1-4; D is possibly TRBD1 (5 bases). CDR1 is MDHEN, CDR2 SYDVKM, per germline. The CDR3 loop spans 13 amino acids. With 8 bases removed from V and 4 bases from J, the gap between germline ends came to 11 bases.

The CDR3 DNA reads as TGTGCCAGTAGTATAAAGGCGGTGGCGACTGAAGCTTTCTTT. Protein: CASSIKAVATEAFF. The V gene is TRBV19, the J gene TRBJ1-1; unclear D gene. The CDR3 contains 14 residues. The ends were cut back, 2 bases at V and 5 bases at J, with 12 bases in the middle. The germline gives CDR1 LNHDA, CDR2 SQIVND (reference sequence).

This clone was seen only once. The chain is built from TRBV28 and TRBJ2-7, with D possibly matching TRBD1 (6 bases). Germline CDR1 is MDHEN and CDR2 is SYDVKM. CDR3 length: 14 residues. V lost 8 bases and J 6 bases, leaving 20 bases between the germline ends. In nucleotides, the CDR3 is TGTGCCAGCGAGACCCCAGGGGCCGGGTCCGAGCAGTACTTC. This gives the protein CASETPGAGSEQYF.

The chain has TRBV5-4 and TRBJ2-5, with 7 bases lining up with TRBD2. Germline V CDR1 and CDR2: SGHNT, YYREEE (reference sequence). CDR3 length: 16 residues. The ends lost 2 bases at V and 4 bases at J; junction bases unmatched: 11. The CDR3 nucleotides read TGTGCCAGCAGCTTAGCGGGAAGGAGGATGCCAGAGACCCAGTACTTC. Translation gives CASSLAGRRMPETQYF.

The chain links TRBV13 to TRBJ2-7, with D perhaps being TRBD1 or TRBD2 (5 bases each). V lost 5 bases to trimming and J lost 1 base, with 6 bases between them. The CDR3 sequence is 12 residues long. In germline, CDR1 is PRHDT, CDR2 FYEKMQ (reference sequence). In DNA form, the CDR3 reads TGTGCCAGCAGCGGGGGTTCCTACGAGCAGTACTTC. Protein product: CASSGGSYEQYF.

This clone was detected a few times. This chain joins TRBV2 and TRBJ2-7; no firm D call. The germline gives CDR1 SNHLY, CDR2 FYNNEI. Trimming left V 2 bases short and J 3 bases short, with 8 bases between. CDR3 size: 13 residues. CDR3 sequence reads: CASSEYTGYEQYF. CDR3 nucleotides: TGTGCCAGCAGTGAATATACCGGCTACGAGCAGTACTTC. Combining the CDR3 with reference TRBV2 and TRBJ2-7 gives the whole variable domain EPEVTQTPSHQVTQMGQEVILRCVPISNHLYFYWYRQILGQKVEFLVSFYNNEISEKSEIFDDQFSVERPDGSNFTLKIRSTKLEDSAMYFCASSEYTGYEQYFGPGTRLTVT.